This T cell receptor beta chain was identified in a study of shared clonotypes between healthy human individuals. Findings of the study overall: Clonotypes that were shared across a handful of donors made up around 4.6% of naive CD4 clonotypes.

The data were produced by immunoSEQ multiplex PCR, yet TCRdb's version contains in-frame clones alone and is incomplete. The sample has approximately 340,000 clones; around four fifths are singletons. This clone was observed a few times. Its specificity is not known. This TCR was recovered from a man aged 30-40 years in good health. Sequenced input: memory CD4+ T cells sorted from blood. The subset here: CD45RA-negative fraction.

The CDR3 DNA is TGTGCCAGCAGTGTAGGTCCATTATCCTACGAGCAGTACTTC. This codes for CASSVGPLSYEQYF. This rearrangement joins TRBV6-1 to TRBJ2-7; no definite D call. V dropped 4 bases and J dropped 1 base, with 11 bases sitting between them. Germline V gives CDR1 MNHNS, CDR2 SASEGT. The CDR3 runs to 14 residues.